This T cell receptor (beta chain) derives from a study of T-cell memory formation after mild COVID-19. CDR3 length: 17 residues. In germline, CDR1 is SGHDT, CDR2 YYEEEE. V trimming: 3 bases; J trimming: 0 bases; junction bases outside the gene matches: 8. TCRdb used MiXCR to reprocess the 5' RACE reads, holding one entry per CDR3 protein. The sample gives about 560,000 distinct CDR3 sequences, about 18% of which show up once; around 7.8% is in the top ten. This sequence joins TRBV5-6 and TRBJ2-1; 8 bases are a match to TRBD2. The sample taken for sequencing was PBMCs or a T cell subset sorted from them (not recorded which). This receptor was taken from an adult woman who had mild COVID-19 (a few samples of this study predate the infection). Cell type and time point are not known. CDR3 amino acids: CASSWSLAGRSYNEQFF. The CDR3, as DNA: TGTGCCAGCAGCTGGTCCCTAGCGGGCCGCTCCTACAATGAGCAGTTCTTC.